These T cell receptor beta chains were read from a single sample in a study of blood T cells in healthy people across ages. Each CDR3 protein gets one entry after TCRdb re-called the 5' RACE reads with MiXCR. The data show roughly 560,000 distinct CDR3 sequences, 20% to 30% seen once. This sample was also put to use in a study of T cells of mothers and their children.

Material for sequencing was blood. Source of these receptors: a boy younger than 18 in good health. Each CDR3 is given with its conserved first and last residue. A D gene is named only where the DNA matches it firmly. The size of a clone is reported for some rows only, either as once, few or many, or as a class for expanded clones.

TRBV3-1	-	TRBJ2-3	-	TGTGCCAGCAGCCAAGCGAGGGCGCAGTATTTT	CASSQARAQYF
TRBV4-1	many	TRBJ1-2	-	TGCGCCAGCAGCCAAGAGTTCGCGGATTATGGCTACACCTTC	CASSQEFADYGYTF
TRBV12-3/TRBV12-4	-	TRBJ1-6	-	TGTGCCAGCAGTCCCAACCGGGACTCTAATTCACCCCTCCACTTT	CASSPNRDSNSPLHF
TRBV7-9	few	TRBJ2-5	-	TGTGCCAGCAGCTTATTAGGCGGCGGGTGGAAGACCCAGTACTTC	CASSLLGGGWKTQYF
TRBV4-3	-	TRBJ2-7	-	TGCGCCAGCAGCCCTGGAATACAGGGAGTTAACGAGCAGTACTTC	CASSPGIQGVNEQYF
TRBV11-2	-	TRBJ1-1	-	TGTGCCAGCAGCCCCTCATGGCAGGGGCGAAAGAACACTGAAGCTTTCTTT	CASSPSWQGRKNTEAFF
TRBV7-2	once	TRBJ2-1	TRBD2	TGTGCCAGCAGGTCACTAGCGAACAATGAGCAGTTCTTC	CASRSLANNEQFF
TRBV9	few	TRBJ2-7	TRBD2	TGTGCCAGCACCCCGGGGGGGACTGCCATCGAGCAGTACTTC	CASTPGGTAIEQYF
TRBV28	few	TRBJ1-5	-	TGTGCCAGCATAAGAGGAGCTATTAGCAATCAGCCCCAGCATTTT	CASIRGAISNQPQHF
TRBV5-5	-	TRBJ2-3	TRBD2	TGTGCCAGCAGCTCCGACGGACTAGCGGGGGGGCGAAAAGATACGCAGTATTTT	CASSSDGLAGGRKDTQYF
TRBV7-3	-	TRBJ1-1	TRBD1	TGTGCCAGCAGCTCCCAGGGACAGTCAGTTGAAGCTTTCTTT	CASSSQGQSVEAFF
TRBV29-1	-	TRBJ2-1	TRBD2	TGCAGCGTGAGACTAGCGGGAGGGCCGAATGAGCAGTTCTTC	CSVRLAGGPNEQFF
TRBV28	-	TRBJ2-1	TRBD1	TGTGCCAGCAGTGCTCCGGACAGGGGTTACAATGAGCAGTTCTTC	CASSAPDRGYNEQFF
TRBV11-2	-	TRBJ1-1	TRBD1	TGTGCCAGCAGCCCGGAGGGGGCTCCGAACACTGAAGCTTTCTTT	CASSPEGAPNTEAFF
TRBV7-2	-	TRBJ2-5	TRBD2	TGTGCCAGCAGCTTAAGCGGGAGGGACCAAGAGACCCAGTACTTC	CASSLSGRDQETQYF